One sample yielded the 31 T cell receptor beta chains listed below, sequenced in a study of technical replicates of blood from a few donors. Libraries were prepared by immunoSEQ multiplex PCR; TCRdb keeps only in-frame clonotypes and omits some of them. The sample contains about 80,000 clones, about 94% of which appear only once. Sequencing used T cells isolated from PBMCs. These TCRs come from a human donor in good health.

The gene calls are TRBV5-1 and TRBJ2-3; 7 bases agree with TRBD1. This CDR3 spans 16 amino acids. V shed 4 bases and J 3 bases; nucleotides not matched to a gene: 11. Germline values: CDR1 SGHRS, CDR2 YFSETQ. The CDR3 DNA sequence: TGCGCCAGCAGCCCGGGGACAGCCTATAATACAGATACGCAGTATTTT. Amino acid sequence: CASSPGTAYNTDTQYF.

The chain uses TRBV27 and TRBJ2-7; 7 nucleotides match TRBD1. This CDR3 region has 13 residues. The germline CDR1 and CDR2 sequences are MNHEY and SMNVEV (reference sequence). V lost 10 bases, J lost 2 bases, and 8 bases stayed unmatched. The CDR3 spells CAIAPTGAYEQYF. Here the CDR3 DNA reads TGTGCCATCGCGCCTACAGGGGCCTACGAGCAGTACTTC.

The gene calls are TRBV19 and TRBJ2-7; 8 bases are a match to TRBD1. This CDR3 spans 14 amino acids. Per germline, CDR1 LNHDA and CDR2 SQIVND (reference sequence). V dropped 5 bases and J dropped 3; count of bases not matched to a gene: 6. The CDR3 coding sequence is TGTGCCAGTAGTTTCCGCGACAGGGGCTACGAGCAGTACTTC. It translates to CASSFRDRGYEQYF.

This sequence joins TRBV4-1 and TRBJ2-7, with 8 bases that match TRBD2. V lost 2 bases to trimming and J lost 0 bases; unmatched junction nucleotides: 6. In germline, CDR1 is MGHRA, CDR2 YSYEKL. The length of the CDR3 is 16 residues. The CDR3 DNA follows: TGCGCCAGCAGCCAACCTACTAGCGGCATCTCCTACGAGCAGTACTTC. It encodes CASSQPTSGISYEQYF.

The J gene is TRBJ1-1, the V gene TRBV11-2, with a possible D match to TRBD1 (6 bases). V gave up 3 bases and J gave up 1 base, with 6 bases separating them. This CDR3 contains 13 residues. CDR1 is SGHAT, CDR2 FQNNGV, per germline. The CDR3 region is CASSLGQNTEAFF. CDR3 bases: TGTGCCAGCAGCTTGGGACAGAACACTGAAGCTTTCTTT.

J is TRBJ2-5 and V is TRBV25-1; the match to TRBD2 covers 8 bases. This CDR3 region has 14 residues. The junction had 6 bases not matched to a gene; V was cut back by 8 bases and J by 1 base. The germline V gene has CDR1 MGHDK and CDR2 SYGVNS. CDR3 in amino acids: CASGSAGGQETQYF. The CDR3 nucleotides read TGTGCCAGCGGCTCGGCGGGAGGCCAAGAGACCCAGTACTTC.

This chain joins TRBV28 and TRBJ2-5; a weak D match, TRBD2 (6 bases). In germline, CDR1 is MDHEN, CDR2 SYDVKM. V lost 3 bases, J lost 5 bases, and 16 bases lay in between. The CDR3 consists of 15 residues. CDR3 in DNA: TGTGCCAGCAGTTTTTTGGGGCGGGATGAGGAGACCCAGTACTTC. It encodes CASSFLGRDEETQYF.

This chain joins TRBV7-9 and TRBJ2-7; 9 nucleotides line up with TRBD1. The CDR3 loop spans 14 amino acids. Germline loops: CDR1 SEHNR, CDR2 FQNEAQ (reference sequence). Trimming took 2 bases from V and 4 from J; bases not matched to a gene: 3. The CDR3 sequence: CASSLSGQGYEQYF. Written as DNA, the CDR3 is TGTGCCAGCAGCTTATCGGGACAGGGTTACGAGCAGTACTTC.

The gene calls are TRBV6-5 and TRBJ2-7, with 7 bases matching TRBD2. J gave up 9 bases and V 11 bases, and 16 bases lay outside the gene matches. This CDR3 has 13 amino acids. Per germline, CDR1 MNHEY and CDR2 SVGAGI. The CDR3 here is CAAMRTSDSSQYF. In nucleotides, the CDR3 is TGTGCCGCCATGAGGACTAGTGATTCGTCGCAGTACTTC.

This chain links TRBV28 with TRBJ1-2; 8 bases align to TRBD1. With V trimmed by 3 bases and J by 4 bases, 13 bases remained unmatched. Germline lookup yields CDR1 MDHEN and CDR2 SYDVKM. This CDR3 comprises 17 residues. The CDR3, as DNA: TGTGCCAGCAGTTTCATTCTCGGACAGGGAGGAACCTATGGCTACACCTTC. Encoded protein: CASSFILGQGGTYGYTF.

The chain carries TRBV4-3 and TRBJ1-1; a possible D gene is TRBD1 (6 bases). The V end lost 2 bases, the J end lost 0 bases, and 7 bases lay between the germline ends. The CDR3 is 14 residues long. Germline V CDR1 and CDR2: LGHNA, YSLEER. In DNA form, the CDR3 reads TGCGCCAGCAGCCAATGGGGGCTGAACACTGAAGCTTTCTTT. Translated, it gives CASSQWGLNTEAFF.

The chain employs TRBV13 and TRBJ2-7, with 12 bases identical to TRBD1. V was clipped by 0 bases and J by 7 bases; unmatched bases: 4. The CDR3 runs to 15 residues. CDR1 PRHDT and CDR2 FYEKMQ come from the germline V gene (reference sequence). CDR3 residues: CASSLGGQGAQEQYF. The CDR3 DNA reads TGTGCCAGCAGCTTAGGGGGACAGGGGGCGCAGGAGCAGTACTTC. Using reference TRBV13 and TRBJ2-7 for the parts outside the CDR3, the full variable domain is AAGVIQSPRHLIKEKRETATLKCYPIPRHDTVYWYQQGPGQDPQFLISFYEKMQSDKGSIPDRFSAQQFSDYHSELNMSSLELGDSALYFCASSLGGQGAQEQYFGPGTRLTVT.

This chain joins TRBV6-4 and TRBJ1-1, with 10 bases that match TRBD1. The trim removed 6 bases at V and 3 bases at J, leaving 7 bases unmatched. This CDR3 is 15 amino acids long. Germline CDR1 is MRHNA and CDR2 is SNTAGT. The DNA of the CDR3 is TGTGCCAGCAGCCGCGGGACAGGGGTCTACACTGAAGCTTTCTTT. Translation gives CASSRGTGVYTEAFF.

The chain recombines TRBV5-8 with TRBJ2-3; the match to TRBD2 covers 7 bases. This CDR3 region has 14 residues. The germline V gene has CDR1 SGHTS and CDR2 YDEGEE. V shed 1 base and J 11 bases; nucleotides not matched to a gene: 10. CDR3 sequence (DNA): TGTGCCAGCAGCTTGTTGTGGGAGGGTCGAGAGCAGTATTTT. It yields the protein CASSLLWEGREQYF.

CDR3 DNA: TGTGCCAGCAGTTTATGGCAGGGGGCGACGGGCTACACCTTC. Encoded protein: CASSLWQGATGYTF. The chain combines TRBV27 with TRBJ1-2; 8 bases are a match to TRBD1. With 1 base clipped from V and 8 bases from J, the junction kept 6 bases outside the gene matches. The CDR3 runs 14 residues. Germline V gene sequence: CDR1 MNHEY, CDR2 SMNVEV (reference sequence).

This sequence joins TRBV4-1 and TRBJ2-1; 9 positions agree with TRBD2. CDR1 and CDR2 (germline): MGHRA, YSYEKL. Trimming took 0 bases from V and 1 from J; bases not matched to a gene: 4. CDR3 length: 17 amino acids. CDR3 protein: CASSQDLAGLSYNEQFF. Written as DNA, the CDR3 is TGCGCCAGCAGCCAAGATCTAGCGGGATTGTCCTACAATGAGCAGTTCTTC.

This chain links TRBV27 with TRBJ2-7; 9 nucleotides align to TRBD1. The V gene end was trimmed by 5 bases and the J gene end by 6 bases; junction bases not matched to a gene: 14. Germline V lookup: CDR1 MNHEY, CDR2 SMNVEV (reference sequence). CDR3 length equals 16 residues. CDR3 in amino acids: CASSIIGTGTNSEQYF. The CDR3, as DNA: TGTGCCAGCAGTATTATAGGGACAGGGACGAATAGCGAGCAGTACTTC.

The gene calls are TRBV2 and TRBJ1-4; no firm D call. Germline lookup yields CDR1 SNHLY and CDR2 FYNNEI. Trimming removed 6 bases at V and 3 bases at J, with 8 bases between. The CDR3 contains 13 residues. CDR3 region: CASSPGANEKLFF. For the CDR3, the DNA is TGTGCCAGCAGCCCCGGTGCTAATGAAAAACTGTTTTTT.

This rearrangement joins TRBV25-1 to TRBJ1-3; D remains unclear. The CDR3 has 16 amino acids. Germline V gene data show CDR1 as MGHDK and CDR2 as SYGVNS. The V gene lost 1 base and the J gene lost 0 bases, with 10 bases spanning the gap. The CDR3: CASSEFLALSGNTIYF. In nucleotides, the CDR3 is TGTGCCAGCAGTGAATTTCTAGCCCTCTCTGGAAACACCATATATTTT.

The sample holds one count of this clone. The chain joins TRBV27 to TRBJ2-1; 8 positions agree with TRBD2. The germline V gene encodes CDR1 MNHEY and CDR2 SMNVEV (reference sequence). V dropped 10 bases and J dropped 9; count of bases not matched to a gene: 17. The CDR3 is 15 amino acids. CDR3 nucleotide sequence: TGTGCCACCCACTCGGGAGGGGGAAAATTGGGTGAGCAGTTCTTC. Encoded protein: CATHSGGGKLGEQFF.

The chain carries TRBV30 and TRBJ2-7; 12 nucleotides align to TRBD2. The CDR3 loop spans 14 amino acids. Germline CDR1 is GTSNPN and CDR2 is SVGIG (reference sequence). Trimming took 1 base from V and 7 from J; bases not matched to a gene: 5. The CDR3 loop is CAWSGLAGVGEQYF. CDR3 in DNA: TGTGCCTGGAGTGGACTAGCGGGAGTGGGTGAGCAGTACTTC.

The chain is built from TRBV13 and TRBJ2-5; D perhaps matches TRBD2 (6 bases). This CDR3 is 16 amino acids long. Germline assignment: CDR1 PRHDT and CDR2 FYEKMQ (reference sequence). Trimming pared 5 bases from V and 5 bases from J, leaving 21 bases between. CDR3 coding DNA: TGTGCCAGCAGCGTGAGTGGGGGGAACCGTTTCGAGACCCAGTACTTC. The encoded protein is CASSVSGGNRFETQYF.

The CDR3 reads CSVLDRDPYGYTF. In nucleotides, the CDR3 is TGCAGCGTTCTGGACAGGGACCCCTATGGCTACACCTTC. This chain connects TRBV29-1 to TRBJ1-2; 8 nucleotides line up with TRBD1. The germline CDR1 and CDR2 sequences are SQVTM and ANQGSEA. V dropped 5 bases and J dropped 4; count of bases not matched to a gene: 6. The CDR3 contains 13 residues.

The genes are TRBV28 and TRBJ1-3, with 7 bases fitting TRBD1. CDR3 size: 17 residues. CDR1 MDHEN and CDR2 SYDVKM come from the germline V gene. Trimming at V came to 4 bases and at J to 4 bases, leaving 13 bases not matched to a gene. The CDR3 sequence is CASSSGTESSWGNTIYF. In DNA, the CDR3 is TGTGCCAGCAGTTCAGGGACAGAATCTAGCTGGGGAAACACCATATATTTT.

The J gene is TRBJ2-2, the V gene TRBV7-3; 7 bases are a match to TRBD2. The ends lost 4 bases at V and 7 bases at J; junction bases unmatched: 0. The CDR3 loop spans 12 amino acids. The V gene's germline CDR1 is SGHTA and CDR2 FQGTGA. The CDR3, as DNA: TGTGCCAGCAGCTGGGAGGGCGGGGAGCTGTTTTTT. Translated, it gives CASSWEGGELFF.

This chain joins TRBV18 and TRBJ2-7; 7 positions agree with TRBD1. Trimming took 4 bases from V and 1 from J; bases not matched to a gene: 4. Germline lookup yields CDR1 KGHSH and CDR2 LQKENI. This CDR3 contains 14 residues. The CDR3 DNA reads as TGTGCCAGCTCACAGTCCAGGGGGTCCTACGAGCAGTACTTC. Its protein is CASSQSRGSYEQYF.

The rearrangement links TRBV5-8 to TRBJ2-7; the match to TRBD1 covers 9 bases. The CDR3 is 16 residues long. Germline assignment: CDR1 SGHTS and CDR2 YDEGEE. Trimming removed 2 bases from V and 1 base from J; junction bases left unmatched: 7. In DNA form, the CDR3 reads TGTGCCAGCAGCTTCTTCCCGGGACAGGGTTCCTACGAGCAGTACTTC. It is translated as CASSFFPGQGSYEQYF.

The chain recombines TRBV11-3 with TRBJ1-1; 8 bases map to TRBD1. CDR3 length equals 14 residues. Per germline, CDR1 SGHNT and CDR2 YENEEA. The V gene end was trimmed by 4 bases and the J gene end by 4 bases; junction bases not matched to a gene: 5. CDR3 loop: CASSSWTGITEAFF. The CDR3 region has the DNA TGTGCCAGCAGCTCGTGGACAGGGATCACTGAAGCTTTCTTT.

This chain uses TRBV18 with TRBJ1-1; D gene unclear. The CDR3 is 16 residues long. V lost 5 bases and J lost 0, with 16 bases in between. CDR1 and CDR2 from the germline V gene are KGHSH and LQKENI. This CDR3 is CASSSAVPTLNTEAFF. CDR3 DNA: TGTGCCAGCTCATCTGCGGTTCCCACACTGAACACTGAAGCTTTCTTT.

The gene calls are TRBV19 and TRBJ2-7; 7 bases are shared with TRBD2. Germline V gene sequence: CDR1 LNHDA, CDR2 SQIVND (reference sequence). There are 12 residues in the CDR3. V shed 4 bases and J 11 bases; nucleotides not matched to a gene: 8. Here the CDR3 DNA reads TGTGCCAGTAGTAGCGGGGGTCAGGAGGAGTACTTC. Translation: CASSSGGQEEYF.

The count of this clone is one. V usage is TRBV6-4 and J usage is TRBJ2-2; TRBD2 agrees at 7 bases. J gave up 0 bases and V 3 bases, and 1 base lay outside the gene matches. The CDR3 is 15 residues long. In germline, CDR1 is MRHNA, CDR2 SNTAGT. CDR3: CASSEGRANTGELFF. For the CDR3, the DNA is TGTGCCAGCAGTGAAGGGAGGGCGAACACCGGGGAGCTGTTTTTT.